These T cell receptor beta chains were read from a single sample in a study of control samples from healthy donors and cancer patients. Profiled with immunoSEQ multiplex PCR; TCRdb holds only in-frame clones, not every one. The table shows approximately 60,000 clones, with around nine tenths occurring only once. Sequencing was carried out using PBMCs. Source of these receptors: a woman between 45 and 65 years old with colorectal cancer. The CDR3 runs from the conserved cysteine through the conserved F or W. The D gene is left open where the match is weak. Clone size is not always given. Where it is, it says once, few, many or a class for expanded clones.

D,V,size,J,DNA,CDR3
-,TRBV7-3,-,TRBJ2-7,TGTGCCAGCAGCCCCGAATTCGAGCGCGAGCAGTACTTC,CASSPEFEREQYF
-,TRBV6-1,-,TRBJ1-5,TGTGCCAGCAGTGGAATAAACTCAGCTCTCGGGCAGCCCCAGCATTTT,CASSGINSALGQPQHF
-,TRBV11-2,-,TRBJ1-3,TGTGCCAGCAGCACAGGGTTTGCCGGAAACACCATATATTTT,CASSTGFAGNTIYF
-,TRBV6-5,-,TRBJ2-7,TGTGCCAGCAGTTACGCCCCGGAGTCCTACGAGCAGTACTTC,CASSYAPESYEQYF
TRBD2,TRBV6-6,-,TRBJ2-7,TGTGCCAGCAGTTACTCGAGGCTAGCGGGAGTTTACGAGCAGTACTTC,CASSYSRLAGVYEQYF
-,TRBV19,-,TRBJ1-1,TGTGCCAGTAGTACCACAGGGCACACTGAAGCTTTCTTT,CASSTTGHTEAFF
-,TRBV12-3/TRBV12-4,-,TRBJ2-5,TGTGCCAGCAGTTTAGGGGGGTTAGAGACCCAGTACTTC,CASSLGGLETQYF
TRBD1,TRBV12-3/TRBV12-4,-,TRBJ2-3,TGTGCCAGCAGCCAGGGGGCGGGTGATACGCAGTATTTT,CASSQGAGDTQYF
-,TRBV2,-,TRBJ2-6,TGTGCCAGCCGCAGCGGAGGGGACGGGGCCAACGTCCTGACTTTC,CASRSGGDGANVLTF
-,TRBV5-1,-,TRBJ1-2,TGCGCCAGCAGCTTGGCTTTGTCGTCTGATGGCTACACCTTC,CASSLALSSDGYTF
TRBD1,TRBV6-5,-,TRBJ1-1,TGTGCCAGCAGTTCAGACAGGGGGGATAACACTGAAGCTTTCTTT,CASSSDRGDNTEAFF
TRBD1,TRBV19,-,TRBJ1-6,TGTGCCAGCAGGGGGGGCTCCTATAATTCACCCCTCCACTTT,CASRGGSYNSPLHF
-,TRBV5-1,-,TRBJ2-1,TGCGCCAGCAGCTTGTGGGCCAACCTGCGGCCCAGCTCCTACAATGAGCAGTTCTTC,CASSLWANLRPSSYNEQFF
-,TRBV5-1,-,TRBJ2-1,TGCGCCAGCAGCTTAGCGGACCTTAACAATGAGCAGTTCTTC,CASSLADLNNEQFF
-,TRBV2,-,TRBJ1-1,TGTGCCAGCAGTAACAGGGTTTCTGAAGCTTTCTTT,CASSNRVSEAFF
-,TRBV7-9,-,TRBJ2-3,TGTGCCAGCAGTCCTATAACAGATACGCAGTATTTT,CASSPITDTQYF
TRBD2,TRBV3-1/TRBV3-2,-,TRBJ2-7,TGTGCCAGCAGCCCCGACGGGGGAGGGTTTACCTACGAGCAGTACTTC,CASSPDGGGFTYEQYF
-,TRBV7-8,-,TRBJ1-1,TGTGCCAGCAGCTTAGCGCGCGTCGGCCAAGGGTTTCGGGCTTTCTTT,CASSLARVGQGFRAFF
TRBD2,TRBV27,once,TRBJ2-2,TGTGCCAGCAGACTGACTAGCACGTCGGCCGGGGAGCTGTTTTTT,CASRLTSTSAGELFF
-,TRBV7-3,-,TRBJ2-2,TGTGCCAGCAGCTTATTACCAGTGGCCGGGGAGCTGTTTTTT,CASSLLPVAGELFF
TRBD1,TRBV5-1,-,TRBJ2-3,TGCGCCAGCAGCCTCCAGACAGGGGCAGATACGCAGTATTTT,CASSLQTGADTQYF
-,TRBV2,once,TRBJ1-1,TGTGCCAGCAGTGAAGCGCCAGCGGGGGTGGAGAACACTGAAGCTTTCTTT,CASSEAPAGVENTEAFF
-,TRBV25-1,-,TRBJ1-3,TGTGCCAGCAGTAACTACAGGTTCTTCTCTGGAAACACCATATATTTT,CASSNYRFFSGNTIYF
TRBD1,TRBV3-1/TRBV3-2,-,TRBJ2-3,TGTGCCAGCAGCCAAGACGTGACAGGGGGCGTTTTGAATACGCAGTATTTT,CASSQDVTGGVLNTQYF
-,TRBV2,-,TRBJ1-4,TGTGCCAGCACTCTCACCAGGACCTTTAATGAAAAACTGTTTTTT,CASTLTRTFNEKLFF
TRBD1,TRBV27,-,TRBJ1-2,TGTGCCAGCTTGGGGGACAGTGGCTATGGCTACACCTTC,CASLGDSGYGYTF
-,TRBV7-6,-,TRBJ1-6,TGTGCCAGCAGCTGGAGCTCCTATAATTCACCCCTCCACTTT,CASSWSSYNSPLHF
-,TRBV29-1,few,TRBJ1-1,TGCAGCGCTGCCAGTGGGGGAGACACTGAAGCTTTCTTT,CSAASGGDTEAFF
TRBD1,TRBV28,-,TRBJ1-2,TGTGCCAGCACCCACACAGGGGGGGATAACTATGGCTACACCTTC,CASTHTGGDNYGYTF
-,TRBV5-5,once,TRBJ1-5,TGTGCCAGCAGCTTTTCGGGGGATAGCAATCAGCCCCAGCATTTT,CASSFSGDSNQPQHF
-,TRBV7-2,-,TRBJ1-5,TGTGCCAGCTCGGCGGGGGTACAGCCCCAGCATTTT,CASSAGVQPQHF
TRBD1,TRBV7-2,-,TRBJ1-4,TGTGCCAGCAGCTTAATAGGACAGGTTAATGAAAAACTGTTTTTT,CASSLIGQVNEKLFF
-,TRBV10-3,-,TRBJ2-1,TGTGCCATCAGTGTCTCGGCGACGGTATACAATGAGCAGTTCTTC,CAISVSATVYNEQFF
-,TRBV5-4,-,TRBJ2-7,TGTGCCAGCAGCTTCCAGGGTTACGAGCAGTACTTC,CASSFQGYEQYF
-,TRBV6-1,-,TRBJ1-1,TGTGCCAGCAGTGAAAATATGAACACTGAAGCTTTCTTT,CASSENMNTEAFF
-,TRBV18,-,TRBJ2-1,TGTGCCAGCTCACCAGTAACGGGGGACAATGAGCAGTTCTTC,CASSPVTGDNEQFF
-,TRBV9,-,TRBJ1-1,TGTGCCAGCAGCCCACACCTGAACACTGAAGCTTTCTTT,CASSPHLNTEAFF
TRBD2,TRBV15,-,TRBJ2-5,TGTGCCACCAGCACCGTAGCGGGAGTGTCGAGTCGGGCGGAGACCCAGTACTTC,CATSTVAGVSSRAETQYF
TRBD2,TRBV6-1,-,TRBJ2-3,TGTGCCAGCAGTGAAGCAGGTCTAGCGGGAGGCGTGGGGGGATCAGATACGCAGTATTTT,CASSEAGLAGGVGGSDTQYF
TRBD1,TRBV18,-,TRBJ2-7,TGTGCCAGCTCGATTTACGGGACAGGGACTTCCTACGAGCAGTACTTC,CASSIYGTGTSYEQYF
-,TRBV18,few,TRBJ2-3,TGTGCCAGCTCACAGATTACCACAGATACGCAGTATTTT,CASSQITTDTQYF
-,TRBV29-1,-,TRBJ2-7,TGCAGCGTTGAAGATGACGGGGATCAGGACGAGCAGTACTTC,CSVEDDGDQDEQYF
-,TRBV6-5,-,TRBJ1-1,TGTGCCAGCAGCGTTGACAGGTCGTACACTGAAGCTTTCTTT,CASSVDRSYTEAFF
-,TRBV14,-,TRBJ2-7,TGTGCCAGCAGCCAAGAAAAAGGCGAGCAGTACTTC,CASSQEKGEQYF
-,TRBV5-5,-,TRBJ2-4,TGTGCCAGCAGCCGTAGGTGGGACCCCGGGGCGAACATTCAGTACTTC,CASSRRWDPGANIQYF
-,TRBV6-1,-,TRBJ2-7,TGTGCCAGCAGTGAGATGACAGTGGGGCCCTACGAGCAGTACTTC,CASSEMTVGPYEQYF
-,TRBV12-5,once,TRBJ2-2,TGTGCTAGTGGACTGGACACCGGGGAGCTGTTTTTT,CASGLDTGELFF
TRBD1,TRBV7-8,-,TRBJ2-5,TGTGCCAGCAGCTCTGGACAGGGGGCAGTAGGAGAGACCCAGTACTTC,CASSSGQGAVGETQYF
-,TRBV24-1,once,TRBJ2-2,TGTGCCACCAGTGAGACCGGGGAGCTGTTTTTT,CATSETGELFF
-,TRBV9,-,TRBJ1-3,TGTGCCAGCAGCGCCCGGGCCCTTGGAAACACCATATATTTT,CASSARALGNTIYF
TRBD2,TRBV19,once,TRBJ2-1,TGTGCCAGTAGTATCTCTAGCGGGGAATACAATGAGCAGTTCTTC,CASSISSGEYNEQFF